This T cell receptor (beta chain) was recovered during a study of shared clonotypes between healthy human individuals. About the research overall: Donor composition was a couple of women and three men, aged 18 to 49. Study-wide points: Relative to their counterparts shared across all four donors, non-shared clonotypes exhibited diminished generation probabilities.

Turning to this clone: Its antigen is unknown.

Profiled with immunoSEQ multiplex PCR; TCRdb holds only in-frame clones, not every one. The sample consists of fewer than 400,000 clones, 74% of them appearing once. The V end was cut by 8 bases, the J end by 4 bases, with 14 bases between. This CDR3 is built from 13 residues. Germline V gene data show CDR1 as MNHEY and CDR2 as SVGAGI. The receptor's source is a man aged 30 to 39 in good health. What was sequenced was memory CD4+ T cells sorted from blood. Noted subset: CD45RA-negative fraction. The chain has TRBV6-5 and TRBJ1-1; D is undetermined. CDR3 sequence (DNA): TGTGCCAGCGGGCAGTACGGGAGCACTGAAGCTTTCTTT. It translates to CASGQYGSTEAFF.